What follows describes a single TCR beta chain. Its specificity is not known. This sample is part of a study of shared clonotypes between healthy human individuals. Background on the study: Per donor, CD8 memory used one plate, CD8 naive used two, CD4 memory used three and CD4 naive used three. The study, taken as a whole, reports: What rarefaction showed was incomplete sorted-subset sequencing despite large depth.

Positively selected for CCR7, the CD45RO-negative cells used as naive CD8 cells excluded terminally differentiated effector memory CD45RA+ cells. Healthy and HIV-negative, the adult donors had no recent acute infections or vaccinations. CDR3 length: 14 amino acids. Trimming cost V 4 bases and J 6 bases; bases outside gene matches: 3. The germline CDR1 and CDR2 sequences are MNHNY and SVGAGI (reference sequence). Every immunoSEQ plate was one replicate of a subset's evenly spread DNA. Sequencing used immunoSEQ multiplex PCR; TCRdb keeps in-frame clones, though not all of them. The sample includes about 700,000 clones, approximately 90% of them seen just once.

The TCR comes from a man aged 25 to 40 in good health. V usage is TRBV6-6 and J usage is TRBJ2-3, with 11 positions matching TRBD1. The source material was naive CD8+ T cells sorted from blood. In DNA form, the CDR3 reads TGTGCCAGCAGTTGGGACAGGGGGTCGGATACGCAGTATTTT. Encoded protein: CASSWDRGSDTQYF.